This T cell receptor beta chain was captured by sequencing in a study of early T cells in non-severe SARS-CoV-2 infection. Turning to the study itself: The chains were unpaired, and the sequenced material was bulk RNA from unsorted whole blood.

This clonotype was seen at least ten times. The junction had 6 bases not matched to a gene; V was cut back by 1 base and J by 4 bases. CDR1 SGHTA and CDR2 FQGNSA come from the germline V gene. The CDR3 has 15 residues. The protocol attached unique molecular identifiers to individual cDNA molecules. TCRdb processed the 5' RACE reads anew with MiXCR; each CDR3 protein has one entry. The sample carries tens of thousands of distinct CDR3 sequences, roughly an eighth recorded once. The receptor was isolated from an adult who was a healthcare worker with PCR-confirmed SARS-CoV-2 infection or an uninfected control (not recorded which). The chain uses TRBV7-2 and TRBJ2-5, with 7 bases that match TRBD2. The specimen sequenced was whole blood. The CDR3 region has the DNA TGTGCCAGCAGCTTAGGACTAGCCTCTCCAGAGACCCAGTACTTC. It codes for CASSLGLASPETQYF.